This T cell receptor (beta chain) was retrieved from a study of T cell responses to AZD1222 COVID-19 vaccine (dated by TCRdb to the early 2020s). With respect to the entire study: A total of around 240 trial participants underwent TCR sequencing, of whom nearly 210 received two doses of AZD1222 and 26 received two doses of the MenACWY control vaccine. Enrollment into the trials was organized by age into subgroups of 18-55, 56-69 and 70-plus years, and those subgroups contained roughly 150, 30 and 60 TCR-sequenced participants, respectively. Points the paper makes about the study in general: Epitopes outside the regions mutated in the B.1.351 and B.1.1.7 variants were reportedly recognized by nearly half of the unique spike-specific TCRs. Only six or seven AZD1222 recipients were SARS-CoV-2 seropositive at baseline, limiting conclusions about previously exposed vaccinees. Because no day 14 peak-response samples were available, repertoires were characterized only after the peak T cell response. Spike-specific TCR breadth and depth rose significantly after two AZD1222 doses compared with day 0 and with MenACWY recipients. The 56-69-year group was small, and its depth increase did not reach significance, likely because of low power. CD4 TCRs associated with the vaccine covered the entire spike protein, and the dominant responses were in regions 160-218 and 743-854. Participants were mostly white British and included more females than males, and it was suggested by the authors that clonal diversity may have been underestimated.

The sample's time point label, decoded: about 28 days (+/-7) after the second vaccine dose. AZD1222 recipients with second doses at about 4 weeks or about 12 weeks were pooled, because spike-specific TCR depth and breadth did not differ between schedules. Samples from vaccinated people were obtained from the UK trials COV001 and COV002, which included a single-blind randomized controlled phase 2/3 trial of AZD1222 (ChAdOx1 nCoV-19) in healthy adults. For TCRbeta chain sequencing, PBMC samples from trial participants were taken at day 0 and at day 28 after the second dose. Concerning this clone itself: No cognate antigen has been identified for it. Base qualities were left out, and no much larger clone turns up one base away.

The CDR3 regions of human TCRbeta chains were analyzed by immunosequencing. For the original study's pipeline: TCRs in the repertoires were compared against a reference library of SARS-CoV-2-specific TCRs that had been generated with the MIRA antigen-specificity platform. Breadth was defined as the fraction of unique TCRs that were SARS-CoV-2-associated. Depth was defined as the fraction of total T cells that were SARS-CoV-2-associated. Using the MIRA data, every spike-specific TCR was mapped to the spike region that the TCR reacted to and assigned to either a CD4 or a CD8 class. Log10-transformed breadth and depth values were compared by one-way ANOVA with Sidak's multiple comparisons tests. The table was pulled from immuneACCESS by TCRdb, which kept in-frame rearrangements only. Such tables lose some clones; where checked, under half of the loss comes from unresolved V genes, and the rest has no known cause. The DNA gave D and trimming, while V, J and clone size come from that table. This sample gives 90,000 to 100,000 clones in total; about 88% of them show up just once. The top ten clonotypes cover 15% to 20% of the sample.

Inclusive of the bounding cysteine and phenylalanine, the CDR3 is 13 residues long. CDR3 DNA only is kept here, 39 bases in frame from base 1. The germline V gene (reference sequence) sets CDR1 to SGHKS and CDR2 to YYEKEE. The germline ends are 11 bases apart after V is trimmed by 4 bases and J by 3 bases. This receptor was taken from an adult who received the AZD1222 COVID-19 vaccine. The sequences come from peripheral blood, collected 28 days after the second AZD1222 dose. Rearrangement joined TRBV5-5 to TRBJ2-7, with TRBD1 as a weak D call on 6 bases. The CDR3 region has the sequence CASSRTELYEQYF. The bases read TGTGCCAGCAGCAGGACAGAGCTCTACGAGCAGTACTTC.